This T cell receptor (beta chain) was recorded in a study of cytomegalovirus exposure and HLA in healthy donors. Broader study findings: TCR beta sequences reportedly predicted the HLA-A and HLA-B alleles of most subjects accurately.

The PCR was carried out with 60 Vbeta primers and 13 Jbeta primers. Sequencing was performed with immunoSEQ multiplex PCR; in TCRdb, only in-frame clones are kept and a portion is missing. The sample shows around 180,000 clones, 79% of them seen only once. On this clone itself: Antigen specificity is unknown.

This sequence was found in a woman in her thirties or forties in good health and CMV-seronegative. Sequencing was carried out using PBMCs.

CDR3 amino acids: CASSFDPRDSEQFF. In nucleotides, the CDR3 is TGTGCCAGCAGTTTCGACCCGCGGGATAGCGAGCAGTTCTTC. The rearrangement links TRBV28 to TRBJ2-1, with D possibly being TRBD2 (6 bases). Germline-derived CDR1 and CDR2 are MDHEN and SYDVKM. V gave up 3 bases and J gave up 10 bases, with 16 bases separating them. The CDR3 has 14 amino acids.